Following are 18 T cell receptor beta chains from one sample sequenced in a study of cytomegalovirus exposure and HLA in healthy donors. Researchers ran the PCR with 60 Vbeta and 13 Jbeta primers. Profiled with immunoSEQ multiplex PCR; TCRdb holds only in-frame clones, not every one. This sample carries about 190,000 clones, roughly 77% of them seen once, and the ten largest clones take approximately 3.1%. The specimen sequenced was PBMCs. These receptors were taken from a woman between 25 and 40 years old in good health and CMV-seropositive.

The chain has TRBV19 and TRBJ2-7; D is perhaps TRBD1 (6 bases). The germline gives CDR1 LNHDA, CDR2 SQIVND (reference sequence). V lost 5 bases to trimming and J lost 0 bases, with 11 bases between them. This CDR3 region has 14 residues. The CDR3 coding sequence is TGTGCCAGTAGTCTGACAGGAAGCTCCTACGAGCAGTACTTC. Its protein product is CASSLTGSSYEQYF.

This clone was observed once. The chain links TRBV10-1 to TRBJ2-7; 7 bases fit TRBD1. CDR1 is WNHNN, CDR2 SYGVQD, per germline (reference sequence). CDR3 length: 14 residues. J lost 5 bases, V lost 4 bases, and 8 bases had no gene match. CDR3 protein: CASSARDRPHEQYF. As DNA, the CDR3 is TGCGCCAGCAGTGCCCGGGACAGACCGCACGAGCAGTACTTC.

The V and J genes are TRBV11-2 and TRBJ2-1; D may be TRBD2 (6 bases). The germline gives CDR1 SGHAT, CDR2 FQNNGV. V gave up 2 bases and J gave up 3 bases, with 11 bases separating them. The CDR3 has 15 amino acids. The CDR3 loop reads CASSLTGVFYNEQFF. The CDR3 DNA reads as TGTGCCAGCAGCTTAACGGGAGTATTCTACAATGAGCAGTTCTTC. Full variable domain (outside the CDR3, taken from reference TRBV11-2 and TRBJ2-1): EAGVAQSPRYKIIEKRQSVAFWCNPISGHATLYWYQQILGQGPKLLIQFQNNGVVDDSQLPKDRFSAERLKGVDSTLKIQPAKLEDSAVYLCASSLTGVFYNEQFFGPGTRLTVL.

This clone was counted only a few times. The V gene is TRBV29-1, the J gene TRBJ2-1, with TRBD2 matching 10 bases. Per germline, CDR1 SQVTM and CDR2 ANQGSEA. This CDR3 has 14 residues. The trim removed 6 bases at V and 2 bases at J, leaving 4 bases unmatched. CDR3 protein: CSVLAGVPYNEQFF. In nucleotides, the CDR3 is TGCAGCGTCCTAGCGGGAGTCCCCTACAATGAGCAGTTCTTC.

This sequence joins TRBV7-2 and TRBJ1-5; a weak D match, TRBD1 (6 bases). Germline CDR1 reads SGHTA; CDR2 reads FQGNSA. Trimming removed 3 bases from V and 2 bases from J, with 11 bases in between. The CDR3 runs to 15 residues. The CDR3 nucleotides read TGTGCCAGCAGCTTCATCCAGGGGCGCAATCAGCCCCAGCATTTT. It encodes CASSFIQGRNQPQHF.

The CDR3 protein is CASSLGGSREKLFF. The DNA of the CDR3 is TGTGCCAGCAGCTTGGGAGGGAGTCGTGAAAAACTGTTTTTT. This sequence joins TRBV5-6 and TRBJ1-4; no clear D gene. Germline values: CDR1 SGHDT, CDR2 YYEEEE. This CDR3 has 14 residues. V gave up 0 bases and J gave up 7 bases, with 10 bases separating them.

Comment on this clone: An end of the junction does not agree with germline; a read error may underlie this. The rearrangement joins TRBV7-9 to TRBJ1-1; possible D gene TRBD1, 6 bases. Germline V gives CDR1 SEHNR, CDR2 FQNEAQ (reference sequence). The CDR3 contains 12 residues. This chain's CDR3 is CSSSSLAGVAFF. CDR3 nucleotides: TGTTCCAGCAGCTCCCTAGCAGGGGTGGCTTTCTTT.

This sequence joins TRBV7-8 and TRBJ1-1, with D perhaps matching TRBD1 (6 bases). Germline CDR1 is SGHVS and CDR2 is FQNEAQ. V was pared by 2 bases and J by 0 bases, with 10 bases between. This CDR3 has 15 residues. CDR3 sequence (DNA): TGTGCCAGCAGCTTATATACAGGGATGAACACTGAAGCTTTCTTT. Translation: CASSLYTGMNTEAFF.

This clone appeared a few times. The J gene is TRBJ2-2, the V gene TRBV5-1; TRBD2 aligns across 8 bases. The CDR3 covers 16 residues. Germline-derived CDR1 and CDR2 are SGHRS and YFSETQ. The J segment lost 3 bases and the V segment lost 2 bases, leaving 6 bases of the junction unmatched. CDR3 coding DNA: TGCGCCAGCAGCTTCCTTTCGGGAGGGGACACCGGGGAGCTGTTTTTT. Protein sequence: CASSFLSGGDTGELFF.

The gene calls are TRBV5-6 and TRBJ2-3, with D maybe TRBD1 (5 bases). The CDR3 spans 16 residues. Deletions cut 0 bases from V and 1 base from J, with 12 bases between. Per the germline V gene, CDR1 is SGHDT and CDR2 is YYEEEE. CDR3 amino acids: CASSLAPGSRTDTQYF. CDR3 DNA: TGTGCCAGCAGCTTGGCCCCAGGGTCCCGCACAGATACGCAGTATTTT.

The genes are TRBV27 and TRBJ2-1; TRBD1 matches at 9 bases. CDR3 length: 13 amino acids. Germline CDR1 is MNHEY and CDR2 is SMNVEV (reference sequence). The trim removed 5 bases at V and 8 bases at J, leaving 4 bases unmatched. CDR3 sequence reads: CASSRRQGDEQFF. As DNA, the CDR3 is TGTGCCAGCAGTCGAAGACAGGGGGATGAGCAGTTCTTC.

The DNA of the CDR3 is TGTGCCAGCAGCTTGGCCTTCTCCCCTGCGGGAGGGGCAGATACGCAGTATTTT. It translates to CASSLAFSPAGGADTQYF. V and J are TRBV5-8 and TRBJ2-3; 9 nucleotides match TRBD2. There are 18 residues in the CDR3. In germline, CDR1 is SGHTS, CDR2 YDEGEE. Trimming removed 0 bases from V and 4 bases from J; junction bases left unmatched: 12.

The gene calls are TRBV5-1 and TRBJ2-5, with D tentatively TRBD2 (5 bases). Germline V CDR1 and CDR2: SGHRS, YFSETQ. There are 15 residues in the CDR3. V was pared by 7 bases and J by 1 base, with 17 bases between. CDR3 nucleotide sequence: TGCGCCAGCGCACTTACGGGAAGGGCCCAAGAGACCCAGTACTTC. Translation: CASALTGRAQETQYF.

CDR3 loop: CASSPLLGQGGNTIYF. DNA for the CDR3: TGTGCCAGCAGTCCCCTCCTGGGACAGGGAGGAAACACCATATATTTT. The V call is TRBV28, the J call TRBJ1-3; TRBD1 matches 9 bases. The CDR3 consists of 16 residues. V trimming: 5 bases; J trimming: 4 bases; junction bases outside the gene matches: 9. Germline V gene sequence: CDR1 MDHEN, CDR2 SYDVKM.

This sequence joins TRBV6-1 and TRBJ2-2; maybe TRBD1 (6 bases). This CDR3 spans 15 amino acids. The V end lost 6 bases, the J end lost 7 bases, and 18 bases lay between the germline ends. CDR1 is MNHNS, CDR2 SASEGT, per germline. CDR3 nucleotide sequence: TGTGCCAGCAGCAATCAACAGGGTTCGGGCGGGGAGCTGTTTTTT. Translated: CASSNQQGSGGELFF.

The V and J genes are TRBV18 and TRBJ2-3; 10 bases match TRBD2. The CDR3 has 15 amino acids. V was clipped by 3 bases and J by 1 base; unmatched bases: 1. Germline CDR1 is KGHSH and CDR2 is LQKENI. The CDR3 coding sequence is TGTGCCAGCTCACCCGGGACTAGCGGCACAGATACGCAGTATTTT. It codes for CASSPGTSGTDTQYF. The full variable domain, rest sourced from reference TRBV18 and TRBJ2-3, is NAGVMQNPRHLVRRRGQEARLRCSPMKGHSHVYWYRQLPEEGLKFMVYLQKENIIDESGMPKERFSAEFPKEGPSILRIQQVVRGDSAAYFCASSPGTSGTDTQYFGPGTRLTVL.

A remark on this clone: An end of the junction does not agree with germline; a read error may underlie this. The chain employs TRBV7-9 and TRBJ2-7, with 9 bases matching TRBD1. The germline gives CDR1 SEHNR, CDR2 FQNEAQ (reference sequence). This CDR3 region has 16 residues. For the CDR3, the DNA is TGTTCCAGCAGCTCACCCGCCGGGACAGGGCCCTACGAGCAGTACTTC. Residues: CSSSSPAGTGPYEQYF.

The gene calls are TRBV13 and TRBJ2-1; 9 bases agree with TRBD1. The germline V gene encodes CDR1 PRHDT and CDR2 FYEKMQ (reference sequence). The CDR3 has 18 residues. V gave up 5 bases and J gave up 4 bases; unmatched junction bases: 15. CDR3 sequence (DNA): TGTGCCAGCAGCAGTACGCAGATTGGGACAGGGTCGTACAATGAGCAGTTCTTC. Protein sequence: CASSSTQIGTGSYNEQFF.